This note documents a single TCR beta chain sequence. Germline V gene data show CDR1 as MDHEN and CDR2 as SYDVKM. V lost 6 bases and J lost 4; bases outside the gene matches: 11. The CDR3 extends over 15 amino acids. The sample originates from a study of shared clonotypes between healthy human individuals. Naivety among CD8 cells was defined by CD45RO negativity and positive CCR7 selection, thereby excluding terminally differentiated effector memory CD45RA+ cells. Each of the donors was a healthy adult who was HIV-negative and had not had a recent acute infection or vaccination. The method was immunoSEQ multiplex PCR; TCRdb's version includes in-frame clones alone and lacks a portion of them. The repertoire holds about 2.1 million clones, with 85% to 95% as singletons.

The clonotype originates from a young man in good health. Some clones in this sample may be carry-over from other donors' samples. This chain uses TRBV28 with TRBJ2-5, with 7 bases identical to TRBD1. Sequencing was carried out using naive CD8+ T cells from PBMCs. The CDR3 DNA reads TGTGCCAGCAGCCTACCCTGGGGACAGTTAGAGACCCAGTACTTC. As protein: CASSLPWGQLETQYF.